This T cell receptor (beta chain) was recovered during a study of T-cell reconstitution after alpha-beta-depleted transplantation in children listed by TCRdb under 2016. For the wider study: T-cell immune reconstitution after TCRalphabeta/CD19-depleted allogeneic hematopoietic cell transplantation in children was quantitatively tracked in the study by means of TCR repertoire profiling. What the study reported, not specific to this receptor: Apparently early alphabetaT-cell count recovery about two months after transplant reportedly relied on only several hundred rapidly expanded clones derived from non-depleted graft cells. The frequencies of hyperexpanded clones fell over the following months, and after one year, T-cell counts and TCRbeta diversity were mostly attributed to newly produced T cells. In some patients, the high TCRbeta diversity seen at day 60 was put down to recipient T cells and intrathymic progenitors that had survived conditioning.

Receptor amplification or capture employed PCR. TCRdb lists the instrument as Illumina HiSeq 2500. Molecular barcoding was employed in the preparation of TCR libraries, with unique molecular identifiers being used to normalize TCRbeta repertoire quantification. The raw public reads went through TCRdb reprocessing: fastp at Q25, MiXCR clone calling, in-frame beta chains kept. Every entry covers one CDR3 protein and lists the most common genes and DNA from its rows. This sample holds a few hundred thousand distinct CDR3 sequences; over 10% were observed only once. The ten most abundant clones make up 2.2% of the sample. Worth noting for this clonotype: Its recognized antigen is unknown. There are no base qualities to consult, and no much larger clone falls within one base.

The V end loses 3 bases and the J end loses 0 bases, and a stretch of 15 bases separates them. CDR1 MDHEN and CDR2 SYDVKM were looked up in the germline V gene. The CDR3 runs 17 residues from the cysteine to the phenylalanine. Kept here is only the CDR3 DNA, which spans 51 bases and is read in frame from base 1. The sample's treatment or condition, from its label and the paper: allogeneic hematopoietic cell transplantation with graft depleted of TCRalphabeta T cells and CD19 B cells. TCRalphabeta/CD19-depleted allogeneic hematopoietic cell grafts were given to the transplant recipients, all of whom were children.

Sequenced material: PBMCs, mostly from graft donor cells, taken 360 days after TCRalphabeta/CD19-depleted stem cell transplant. This clonotype was sampled from a male patient aged 10 to 17 who had a stem cell transplant for acute myeloid leukemia, so the T cells may come from the graft donor. The V and J genes are TRBV28 and TRBJ1-3; perhaps TRBD1 is the D gene, with 5 bases matching. The DNA is TGTGCCAGCAGTTTGCCGGGACGGCTGAGCTCTGGAAACACCATATATTTT. Its protein is CASSLPGRLSSGNTIYF.